The 6 T cell receptor beta chains listed next were all sequenced from one sample in a study of graft-versus-host responses after intestinal transplantation. Their specific antigens are unknown. Sequenced by immunoSEQ multiplex PCR; TCRdb stores in-frame clones only, minus some. The sample holds about 100,000 clones; less than 90% are singletons and the top ten take roughly 0.9%. The sequences come from unstimulated CD4+ T cells sorted from spleen or lymph node cells, collected before intestinal transplant. All receptors come from a human donor who received an intestinal transplant.

This chain links TRBV6-6 with TRBJ2-7; D remains ambiguous. Germline V lookup: CDR1 MNHNY, CDR2 SVGAGI (reference sequence). V was shortened by 7 bases and J by 1 base, with 8 bases between the two germline ends. The CDR3 length is 12 residues. Here the CDR3 reads CASMAESYEQYF. The DNA of the CDR3 is TGTGCCAGCATGGCGGAGTCCTACGAGCAGTACTTC.

This chain connects TRBV5-5 to TRBJ2-1, with 7 bases aligning to TRBD2. The CDR3 is 16 residues long. The V and J ends lost 1 base and 4 bases, in that order; junction bases with no gene match: 8. The germline CDR1 and CDR2 sequences are SGHKS and YYEKEE (reference sequence). The CDR3 spells CASSLMRLADYNEQFF. Written as DNA, the CDR3 is TGTGCCAGCAGCTTGATGAGACTAGCAGATTACAATGAGCAGTTCTTC.

This rearrangement joins TRBV6-5 to TRBJ1-5; D is unresolved. V gave up 7 bases and J gave up 3 bases, with 13 bases separating them. Germline CDR1 reads MNHEY; CDR2 reads SVGAGI. The CDR3 length is 14 residues. CDR3 in DNA: TGTGCCAGCAACCCCTGGGGATCCAATCAGCCCCAGCATTTT. Amino acid sequence: CASNPWGSNQPQHF.

The chain links TRBV19 to TRBJ1-4; TRBD1 agrees at 9 bases. J lost 7 bases, V lost 5 bases, and 8 bases had no gene match. The CDR3 runs 15 residues. Germline V gives CDR1 LNHDA, CDR2 SQIVND (reference sequence). The CDR3 region is CASSANRGQGEKLFF. Written as DNA, the CDR3 is TGTGCCAGTAGTGCCAACAGGGGGCAGGGTGAAAAACTGTTTTTT.

The J gene is TRBJ1-4, the V gene TRBV6-5; D may be TRBD1 (5 bases). This CDR3 is built from 13 residues. The germline gives CDR1 MNHEY, CDR2 SVGAGI. V lost 5 bases and J 16 bases, leaving 20 bases between the germline ends. The CDR3: CASSGVVSAGPFF. The CDR3 DNA sequence: TGTGCCAGCAGTGGAGTAGTATCGGCAGGGCCGTTTTTT.

The genes are TRBV7-9 and TRBJ2-1, with TRBD2 matching 11 bases. The CDR3 contains 15 residues. With 5 bases clipped from V and 3 bases from J, the junction kept 3 bases outside the gene matches. The germline CDR1 and CDR2 sequences are SEHNR and FQNEAQ (reference sequence). The CDR3 is CASSQGTSGYNEQFF. CDR3 DNA sequence: TGTGCCAGCAGCCAGGGGACTAGCGGCTACAATGAGCAGTTCTTC.